Following are 12 T cell receptor beta chains from one sample sequenced in a study of blood T cell repertoires in COVID-19. Using immunoSEQ multiplex PCR, the repertoire was profiled, and TCRdb retains in-frame clones only, with some absent. The sample records about 75,000 clones, almost 90% being singletons. The sequenced material came from peripheral blood. The receptors derive from a human donor in a cohort sampled during active COVID-19.

The chain joins TRBV18 to TRBJ2-1, with 7 positions matching TRBD1. Germline loops: CDR1 KGHSH, CDR2 LQKENI. V dropped 2 bases and J dropped 2; count of bases not matched to a gene: 12. The CDR3 has 18 residues. In nucleotides, the CDR3 is TGTGCCAGCTCACCAAATCCGACAGGGAAGGGGGCCTACAATGAGCAGTTCTTC. Residues: CASSPNPTGKGAYNEQFF.

V gene TRBV28 combines with J gene TRBJ2-7; TRBD2 aligns across 10 bases. Germline values: CDR1 MDHEN, CDR2 SYDVKM. The CDR3 is 14 residues long. The V segment lost 5 bases and the J segment 2 bases; nucleotides outside the gene matches: 3. CDR3 DNA: TGTGCCAGCAGTCTAGCGGGGGCGCCCTACGAGCAGTACTTC. As protein: CASSLAGAPYEQYF.

V and J are TRBV3-1 (or the pseudogene TRBV3-2) and TRBJ1-2; the D is unclear. The CDR3 covers 12 residues. V lost 2 bases and J lost 8, with 9 bases in between. The germline CDR1 and CDR2 sequences are LGHDT and YNNKEL (reference sequence). CDR3 protein: CASSQSTWGYTF. DNA for the CDR3: TGTGCCAGCAGCCAAAGTACTTGGGGCTACACCTTC.

The table lists this clone with a count of one. The chain carries TRBV4-1 and TRBJ1-4; TRBD1 agrees at 10 bases. V shed 5 bases, J shed 6 bases, and the junction held 6 bases outside the gene matches. Germline V lookup: CDR1 MGHRA, CDR2 YSYEKL. CDR3 length equals 15 residues. The CDR3 DNA follows: TGCGCCAGCAGCACCCACGGGACAGGGGATGAAAAACTGTTTTTT. Translated, it gives CASSTHGTGDEKLFF.

CDR3 amino acids: CASSLGTGGFDEQYF. The DNA of the CDR3 is TGCGCCAGCAGCCTTGGGACAGGGGGCTTTGACGAGCAGTACTTC. The rearrangement joins TRBV5-1 to TRBJ2-7; 12 bases agree with TRBD1. The germline gives CDR1 SGHRS, CDR2 YFSETQ. The CDR3 length is 15 residues. Trimming cost V 4 bases and J 5 bases; bases outside gene matches: 7.

The CDR3 DNA follows: TGTGCCAGCTCACCACAGGGACAGGGGTCCTACAATGAGCAGTTCTTC. Amino acids: CASSPQGQGSYNEQFF. V is TRBV18 and J is TRBJ2-1, with 10 nucleotides matching TRBD1. CDR1 KGHSH and CDR2 LQKENI come from the germline V gene. Germline trimming cut 1 base from V and 1 base from J; bases unmatched to any gene: 1. This CDR3 has 16 residues.

The chain joins TRBV7-2 to TRBJ2-7; possible D gene TRBD1, 6 bases. Germline loops: CDR1 SGHTA, CDR2 FQGNSA. The CDR3 length is 13 residues. The germline V and J ends were trimmed by 1 base and 5 bases, with 9 bases remaining between them. The CDR3 nucleotides read TGTGCCAGCAGCTTAGGGGGGCGTGACGAGCAGTACTTC. As protein: CASSLGGRDEQYF.

In nucleotides, the CDR3 is TGTGCCAGCGGGCCAAGGACAGTGGATGAGCAGTACTTC. Translating it yields CASGPRTVDEQYF. The V gene is TRBV6-5, the J gene TRBJ2-7, with D possibly being TRBD1 (6 bases). With 8 bases removed from V and 7 bases from J, the gap between germline ends came to 18 bases. Per germline, CDR1 MNHEY and CDR2 SVGAGI. The length of the CDR3 is 13 residues.

The chain carries TRBV7-8 and TRBJ2-1; maybe TRBD2 (6 bases). Germline V gives CDR1 SGHVS, CDR2 FQNEAQ. The V and J ends lost 5 bases and 4 bases respectively, with 12 bases between them. The CDR3 covers 14 residues. The CDR3 DNA reads TGTGCCAGCAGCCTAGAGCGGGCGTACAATGAGCAGTTCTTC. It specifies CASSLERAYNEQFF. Filled out from reference TRBV7-8 and TRBJ2-1, the complete variable domain reads GAGVSQSPRYKVAKRGQDVALRCDPISGHVSLFWYQQALGQGPEFLTYFQNEAQLDKSGLPSDRFFAERPEGSVSTLKIQRTQQEDSAVYLCASSLERAYNEQFFGPGTRLTVL.

This chain joins TRBV9 and TRBJ1-1, with D possibly matching TRBD1 (6 bases). Trimming stripped 0 bases from V and 2 bases from J, with 14 bases between. Germline CDR1 and CDR2: SGDLS and YYNGEE. The CDR3 runs 16 residues. CDR3 in DNA: TGTGCCAGCAGCGTAGGGGGGGGACACAGAAACACTGAAGCTTTCTTT. Residues: CASSVGGGHRNTEAFF.

The gene calls are TRBV4-3 and TRBJ2-7; 7 bases are a match to TRBD1. J gave up 1 base and V 0 bases, and 6 bases lay outside the gene matches. The V gene's germline CDR1 is LGHNA and CDR2 YSLEER. The CDR3 contains 16 residues. DNA for the CDR3: TGCGCCAGCAGCCAAGAACTAACGGACAGGTCCTACGAGCAGTACTTC. Translating it yields CASSQELTDRSYEQYF.

The J gene is TRBJ1-5, the V gene TRBV6-6; TRBD1 matches at 7 bases. The germline V gene encodes CDR1 MNHNY and CDR2 SVGAGI (reference sequence). J gave up 6 bases and V 8 bases, and 10 bases lay outside the gene matches. The CDR3 extends over 14 amino acids. CDR3 in DNA: TGTGCCAGCGTTGCAGGGGGTTCGAGTCAGCCCCAGCATTTT. Its translation is CASVAGGSSQPQHF.